The following is a T cell receptor (beta chain) sequence with its context. Its cognate antigen is unknown. The junction shows a germline mismatch at one end, possibly a read error. This sample stems from a study of glioma-infiltrating T cells after dendritic cell vaccination. Overall study results and limits: Only a small number of patients had complete blood and tumor samples. TCR clonality showed no direct relationship with survival.

Patients had residual fresh-frozen tumor tissue and more than two years of survival data. The germline gives CDR1 MNHNY, CDR2 SVGAGI (reference sequence). The CDR3 extends over 15 amino acids. The primer mix had 60 V beta and 13 J beta primers. Sequenced by immunoSEQ multiplex PCR; TCRdb stores in-frame clones only, minus some. The table shows about 36,000 clones, with around four fifths occurring only once. Material: blood, obtained before dendritic cell vaccination. This TCR was sampled from a human donor with glioblastoma. The rearrangement joins TRBV6-6 to TRBJ1-2; 9 positions agree with TRBD1. CDR3 in DNA: TGTGCCAGCAGTGACTCCGGGACAGGGCACTATGGCTACACCTTC. It codes for CASSDSGTGHYGYTF.